The 14 T cell receptor beta chains below all came from one sample that was sequenced in a study of post-analysis software for immune sequencing data. Study findings and constraints: TRBV5-6, TRBV5-1 and TRBV20-1 belonged to a set of roughly five TRBV segments that were more frequent in patients than controls.

cDNA libraries for TCR beta contained unique molecular identifiers. TCRdb passed the PCR reads through MiXCR, listing each CDR3 protein once. The sample contains about 770,000 distinct CDR3 sequences, about half of which appear only once. Antigen specificity for these receptors is unknown. Source material: blood. The receptors stem from a girl aged 5-17 years with multiple sclerosis.

This clonotype has a handful of counts. The rearrangement links TRBV20-1 to TRBJ1-1; the D gene is possibly TRBD1 (5 bases). Trimming took off 3 bases at V and 4 bases at J, with 9 bases between the two ends. The length of the CDR3 is 12 residues. Per germline, CDR1 DFQATT and CDR2 SNEGSKA (reference sequence). CDR3 nucleotides: TGCAGTGCTAGTGGGGGAGGCACTGAAGCTTTCTTT. Its protein is CSASGGGTEAFF.

The V and J genes are TRBV2 and TRBJ2-5, with 7 bases that match TRBD2. Per the germline V gene, CDR1 is SNHLY and CDR2 is FYNNEI. The length of the CDR3 is 17 residues. J lost 2 bases, V lost 0 bases, and 9 bases had no gene match. The CDR3 DNA follows: TGTGCCAGCAGTGAAGCGCTTGCGGGAGTTGGACAAGAGACCCAGTACTTC. Translating gives CASSEALAGVGQETQYF.

The chain carries TRBV6-2 or TRBV6-3 and TRBJ2-2, with a tentative D call TRBD2 (7 bases). Looked up from germline, CDR1 is MNHEY and CDR2 is SVGEGT. CDR3 length equals 14 residues. V gave up 7 bases and J gave up 3 bases, with 12 bases separating them. CDR3 bases: TGTGCCAGCATAGGGGGGGGCGACACCGGGGAGCTGTTTTTT. Protein sequence: CASIGGGDTGELFF.

There are a few counts of this clonotype. The CDR3 DNA is TGTGCCAGCAGCTCGAACGGACACCCCTCCTATGGCTACACCTTC. It codes for CASSSNGHPSYGYTF. This chain joins TRBV7-2 and TRBJ1-2; D perhaps matches TRBD1 (5 bases). The CDR3 loop spans 15 amino acids. Germline values: CDR1 SGHTA, CDR2 FQGNSA. The V and J ends lost 4 bases and 4 bases respectively, with 16 bases between them.

This clonotype was seen just once. The genes are TRBV6-5 and TRBJ2-1; TRBD2 matches 7 bases. The J call is uncertain, as TRBJ2-7 better fits the DNA end. The CDR3 runs 15 residues. In germline, CDR1 is MNHEY, CDR2 SVGAGI. The CDR3 loop reads CASSYSGLVPSEQYF. CDR3 DNA: TGTGCCAGCAGTTACTCCGGACTAGTGCCCTCCGAGCAGTACTTC.

A single count supports this clonotype. The CDR3 here is CASSDPDRVVAYEQYF. CDR3 in DNA: TGTGCCAGCAGTGATCCCGACAGGGTCGTTGCCTACGAGCAGTACTTC. The chain couples TRBV6-1 to TRBJ2-7; TRBD1 matches at 7 bases. The CDR3 is 16 residues long. The germline V gene has CDR1 MNHNS and CDR2 SASEGT. After removal of 3 bases from V and 2 bases from J, the junction contained 10 bases not matched to a gene.

A remark on this clonotype: Possible read error: a much larger clone is one base away. The chain has TRBV7-9 and TRBJ2-1; no firm D call. This CDR3 region has 13 residues. Germline V gene lookup returns CDR1 SEHNR and CDR2 FQNEAQ (reference sequence). CDR3 DNA: TGTGTCAGCAGCCCCCGAGGTGACAATGAGCAGTTCTTC. Encoded protein: CVSSPRGDNEQFF.

This chain links TRBV5-4 with TRBJ2-5, with D possibly called TRBD1 or TRBD2 (5 bases each). From germline, CDR1 is SGHNT and CDR2 YYREEE (reference sequence). The CDR3 runs 17 residues. The V and J ends lost 4 bases and 5 bases respectively, with 24 bases between them. The DNA of the CDR3 is TGTGCCAGCAGCACCAGGGTCGGGGCGGGTCCCGGCGAGACCCAGTACTTC. Amino acids: CASSTRVGAGPGETQYF.

This clonotype appeared a single time. The V gene is TRBV29-1, the J gene TRBJ1-2; 8 bases match TRBD1. The CDR3 totals 15 residues. The ends lost 7 bases at V and 4 bases at J; junction bases unmatched: 14. The germline gives CDR1 SQVTM, CDR2 ANQGSEA. In nucleotides, the CDR3 is TGCAGCGCTGATGAGGCAGGGGGCCCGGGCTATGGCTACACCTTC. Translating gives CSADEAGGPGYGYTF.

The chain links TRBV9 to TRBJ1-2; 8 bases fit TRBD1. V gave up 2 bases and J gave up 4 bases; unmatched junction bases: 7. The CDR3 spans 15 residues. The germline CDR1 and CDR2 sequences are SGDLS and YYNGEE. The CDR3 reads CASSVETGGIYGYTF. CDR3 DNA sequence: TGTGCCAGCAGCGTCGAAACAGGGGGTATCTATGGCTACACCTTC. Based on the CDR3 plus reference TRBV9 and TRBJ1-2, the full variable domain is DSGVTQTPKHLITATGQRVTLRCSPRSGDLSVYWYQQSLDQGLQFLIQYYNGEERAKGNILERFSAQQFPDLHSELNLSSLELGDSALYFCASSVETGGIYGYTFGSGTRLTVV.

About this clonotype itself: The limits of the CDR3 on the DNA are not certain, so only TCRdb's listed CDR3 is given. This sequence joins TRBV20-1 and TRBJ1-5; the DNA was not compared with TRBD1, the D call given in the table. The CDR3 region is 23 residues in length, termini included. From germline, CDR1 is DFQATT and CDR2 SNEGSKA (reference sequence). This CDR3 is CSAPRDELYNEQFFGPGNQPQHF.

The chain is built from TRBV6-2 or TRBV6-3 and TRBJ1-5; no reliable D call. V was clipped by 6 bases and J by 3 bases, with 18 bases between them. The length of the CDR3 is 16 residues. CDR1 and CDR2 (germline): MNHEY, SVGEGT. The DNA of the CDR3 is TGTGCCAGCAGCCCACTTGAGTCGTGGCACAATCAGCCCCAGCATTTT. Protein product: CASSPLESWHNQPQHF.

This clonotype has more than one count but fewer than ten. The J gene is TRBJ2-4, the V gene TRBV14; the D is unclear. Trimming removed 2 bases at V and 14 bases at J, with 10 bases between. Germline CDR1 is SGHDN and CDR2 is FVKESK. The length of the CDR3 is 11 residues. The CDR3 protein is CASSQRYPEYF. The CDR3 DNA follows: TGTGCCAGCAGCCAACGCTATCCTGAGTACTTC.

This clonotype was counted between two and nine times. V is TRBV20-1 and J is TRBJ1-4; weak D call: TRBD1 (5 bases). Germline V gives CDR1 DFQATT, CDR2 SNEGSKA (reference sequence). V lost 5 bases and J lost 3, with 19 bases in between. The CDR3 sequence is 16 residues long. CDR3 nucleotides: TGCAGTGCTCCGAACCTCGACAGATTCCCTAATGAAAAACTGTTTTTT. The encoded protein is CSAPNLDRFPNEKLFF.